The present TCR beta chain was sequenced within a study of blood T cell repertoires in COVID-19. At the level of the study: Samples of COVID-19 (acute and convalescent) were obtained from the United States, Italy and Spain.

Method: immunoSEQ multiplex PCR; TCRdb's copy keeps in-frame clones and lacks some. The table shows around 99,000 clones, with around 80% occurring only once. This CDR3 is built from 16 residues. V was pared by 0 bases and J by 0 bases, with 9 bases between. In germline, CDR1 is MNHEY, CDR2 SVGAGI. The chain employs TRBV6-5 and TRBJ1-3; the D gene is possibly TRBD1 (5 bases). The clonotype originates from a human donor in a cohort sampled during active or convalescent COVID-19. The sample taken for sequencing was peripheral blood. The CDR3 sequence is CASSYSAGHSGNTIYF. The CDR3 coding sequence is TGTGCCAGCAGTTACTCGGCAGGACACTCTGGAAACACCATATATTTT.